Sequencing of this TCR beta chain was carried out in a study of OX40 agonist ivuxolimab in advanced cancers. Findings and limits, study-wide: On average, CD8+ T cells showed a greater number of expanded clones than CD4+.

The assay was immunoSEQ multiplex PCR, and TCRdb's table has in-frame clones only and misses some. The table lists around 20,000 clones, 75% to 85% of them singletons. Trimming removed 3 bases at V and 4 bases at J, with 9 bases between. Germline V gene sequence: CDR1 MNHEY, CDR2 SMNVEV (reference sequence). CDR3 size: 13 residues. To note about this clone: Its specificity is unknown.

Patients had blood sampled at baseline and again on cycle 4 day 1 and cycle 7 day 1. The J gene is TRBJ1-2, the V gene TRBV27; D not resolved. The source is an adult with an advanced solid tumor such as melanoma, head and neck, liver or kidney cancer. The sample was CD4+ or CD8+ T cells sorted from blood, taken in a trial of the OX40 agonist ivuxolimab. The CDR3 loop is CASSFLSGYGYTF. CDR3 nucleotides: TGTGCCAGCAGTTTTTTATCCGGCTATGGCTACACCTTC.